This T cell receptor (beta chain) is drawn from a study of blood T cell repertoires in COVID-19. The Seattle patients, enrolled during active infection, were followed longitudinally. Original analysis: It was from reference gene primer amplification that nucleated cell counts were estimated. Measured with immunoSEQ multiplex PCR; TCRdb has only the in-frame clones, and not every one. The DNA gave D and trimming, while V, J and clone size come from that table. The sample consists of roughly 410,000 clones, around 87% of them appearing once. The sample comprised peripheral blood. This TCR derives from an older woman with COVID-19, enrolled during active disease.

CDR3 loop: CASSPDRTTEAFF. CDR3 sequence (DNA): TGTGCCAGCAGCCCCGACAGAACCACTGAAGCTTTCTTT. The chain uses TRBV7-3 and TRBJ1-1, with D tentatively TRBD1 (5 bases). Trimming removed 5 bases at V and 4 bases at J, with 11 bases between. The CDR3 covers 13 residues. The germline V gene encodes CDR1 SGHTA and CDR2 FQGTGA.